What follows are 20 T cell receptor beta chains derived from one specimen sequenced in a study of shared clonotypes between healthy human individuals. Assay used: immunoSEQ multiplex PCR; TCRdb lists only in-frame clones, some missing. The sample records around 1.6 million clones, 95% to 99% being singletons. Sequenced input: naive CD4+ T cells sorted from blood. This sample's subset: CD45RA+ positively selected. The origin of the receptors is a man in his thirties or forties in good health.

The table lists this clone with a count of one. At the DNA level, this CDR3 is encoded by other sequences in the same sample as well. The chain joins TRBV5-4 to TRBJ2-5, with D hard to call. The CDR3 contains 13 residues. The V gene lost 0 bases and the J gene lost 2 bases, with 5 bases spanning the gap. Looked up from germline, CDR1 is SGHNT and CDR2 is YYREEE (reference sequence). DNA of the CDR3: TGTGCCAGCAGCTTGGACAGACAAGAGACCCAGTACTTC. It specifies CASSLDRQETQYF. The complete variable domain, with remaining parts taken from reference TRBV5-4 and TRBJ2-5, reads ETGVTQSPTHLIKTRGQQVTLRCSSQSGHNTVSWYQQALGQGPQFIFQYYREEENGRGNFPPRFSGLQFPNYSSELNVNALELDDSALYLCASSLDRQETQYFGPGTRLLVL.

The chain links TRBV5-6 to TRBJ2-7; 9 bases line up with TRBD2. The CDR3 spans 15 residues. V gave up 0 bases and J gave up 2 bases; unmatched junction bases: 3. CDR1 SGHDT and CDR2 YYEEEE come from the germline V gene. CDR3 sequence: CASSLVSGRTYEQYF. The CDR3 region has the DNA TGTGCCAGCAGCTTGGTTAGCGGGAGAACCTACGAGCAGTACTTC.

Details on this clone: Other nucleotide sequences in the sample specify the same CDR3. The CDR3 spells CSVEGGSDTQYF. In DNA, the CDR3 is TGCAGCGTTGAAGGGGGGAGTGATACGCAGTATTTT. The chain employs TRBV29-1 and TRBJ2-3; D is perhaps TRBD1 or TRBD2 (5 bases each). The CDR3 is 12 residues long. V was pared by 1 base and J by 6 bases, with 8 bases between. Germline values: CDR1 SQVTM, CDR2 ANQGSEA.

This clone was picked up one time. The chain couples TRBV28 to TRBJ1-3; 12 positions match TRBD1. Germline V CDR1 and CDR2: MDHEN, SYDVKM. This CDR3 is built from 18 residues. J gave up 0 bases and V 5 bases, and 8 bases lay outside the gene matches. The CDR3 sequence: CASSGTGGQPFSGNTIYF. The CDR3 bases are TGTGCCAGCAGTGGGACAGGGGGCCAGCCGTTCTCTGGAAACACCATATATTTT.

This chain connects TRBV5-1 to TRBJ2-2; D possibly corresponds to TRBD2 (6 bases). CDR3 length: 14 amino acids. Germline V gene sequence: CDR1 SGHRS, CDR2 YFSETQ. Trimming shortened V by 4 bases and J by 2 bases, and 9 bases separated the two germline ends. The CDR3 region is CASSTSPNTGELFF. Here the CDR3 DNA reads TGCGCCAGCAGCACTAGCCCTAACACCGGGGAGCTGTTTTTT.

The chain employs TRBV18 and TRBJ1-2; TRBD1 matches 9 bases. CDR3 length equals 16 residues. V lost 1 base to trimming and J lost 4 bases; unmatched junction nucleotides: 7. Germline CDR1 reads KGHSH; CDR2 reads LQKENI. This chain's CDR3 is CASSPQGQGNGYGYTF. In DNA form, the CDR3 reads TGTGCCAGCTCACCACAAGGACAGGGGAACGGCTATGGCTACACCTTC.

The sample holds one count of this clone. The chain employs TRBV2 and TRBJ1-5; 7 bases map to TRBD1. The length of the CDR3 is 14 residues. Trimming took 6 bases from V and 6 from J; bases not matched to a gene: 8. Germline CDR1 and CDR2: SNHLY and FYNNEI. The CDR3 is CASRTGLGVQPQHF. The CDR3 nucleotides are TGTGCCAGCAGGACAGGGTTGGGCGTTCAGCCCCAGCATTTT.

V and J are TRBV29-1 and TRBJ2-7, with 16 positions matching TRBD2. Germline lookup yields CDR1 SQVTM and CDR2 ANQGSEA. The CDR3 is made up of 14 amino acids. Losses at the gene ends were 6 bases for V and 6 bases for J; bases not matched to a gene: 5. CDR3 bases: TGCAGCGTCTCGGGACTAGCGGGAGGGTCCGAGCAGTACTTC. Translating it yields CSVSGLAGGSEQYF.

Regarding this clone: Mismatch with germline at one junction end may stem from a read error. The chain is built from TRBV11-3 and TRBJ1-2; 7 bases map to TRBD1. CDR3 length: 16 amino acids. The V gene's germline CDR1 is SGHNT and CDR2 YENEEA. The CDR3 coding sequence is TGTGCCAACAGCTTAGGGGACAGACTCCATTCCGGGGGCTACACCTTC. This gives the protein CANSLGDRLHSGGYTF.

The J gene is TRBJ1-1, the V gene TRBV5-4; TRBD1 matches at 8 bases. With 0 bases clipped from V and 4 bases from J, the junction kept 5 bases outside the gene matches. Germline V CDR1 and CDR2: SGHNT, YYREEE (reference sequence). The CDR3 totals 15 residues. CDR3 in amino acids: CASSLGGQGPTEAFF. In DNA form, the CDR3 reads TGTGCCAGCAGCTTGGGAGGACAGGGTCCCACTGAAGCTTTCTTT.

The CDR3 DNA is TGTGCCACCAGCAGCCCGGGGGCGCTTCTGTTTAGCAATCAGCCCCAGCATTTT. As protein: CATSSPGALLFSNQPQHF. V is TRBV15 and J is TRBJ1-5; D is perhaps TRBD1 (6 bases). The CDR3 is 18 residues long. V was cut by 3 bases and J by 0 bases, with 18 bases left in between. Germline-derived CDR1 and CDR2 are LNHNV and YYDKDF (reference sequence).

This clone occurred once. The rearrangement joins TRBV4-3 to TRBJ2-3; 7 bases line up with TRBD2. The germline V gene has CDR1 LGHNA and CDR2 YSLEER. The trim removed 0 bases at V and 5 bases at J, leaving 8 bases unmatched. The CDR3 runs to 16 residues. CDR3 sequence: CASSQDAAGAIDTQYF. The CDR3 nucleotides are TGCGCCAGCAGCCAAGACGCTGCGGGAGCGATAGATACGCAGTATTTT.

The chain couples TRBV30 to TRBJ1-1; D not certain. There are 12 residues in the CDR3. Germline lookup yields CDR1 GTSNPN and CDR2 SVGIG (reference sequence). Trimming took off 1 base at V and 10 bases at J, with 13 bases between the two ends. The CDR3 nucleotides are TGTGCCTGGAGTGGCCACATCGAAGGAGCTTTCTTT. This codes for CAWSGHIEGAFF.

V usage is TRBV7-9 and J usage is TRBJ2-1; 8 bases fit TRBD1. The V and J ends lost 2 bases and 13 bases, in that order; junction bases with no gene match: 4. Germline V gene sequence: CDR1 SEHNR, CDR2 FQNEAQ (reference sequence). The CDR3 has 12 amino acids. This CDR3 reads CASSLKTGEQFF. DNA of the CDR3: TGTGCCAGCAGCTTAAAGACAGGGGAACAGTTCTTC.

The chain carries TRBV7-9 and TRBJ2-5; no clear D. Germline V gene sequence: CDR1 SEHNR, CDR2 FQNEAQ (reference sequence). V was pared by 5 bases and J by 3 bases, with 10 bases between. The CDR3 extends over 13 amino acids. The CDR3 DNA sequence: TGTGCCAGCAGCCTGGGTCAGAAAGAGACCCAGTACTTC. This encodes CASSLGQKETQYF. Supplemented by reference TRBV7-9 and TRBJ2-5, the full variable domain reads DTGVSQNPRHKITKRGQNVTFRCDPISEHNRLYWYRQTLGQGPEFLTYFQNEAQLEKSRLLSDRFSAERPKGSFSTLEIQRTEQGDSAMYLCASSLGQKETQYFGPGTRLLVL.

The chain carries TRBV10-2 and TRBJ2-5; D not resolved. The CDR3 extends over 12 amino acids. The germline CDR1 and CDR2 sequences are WSHSY and SAAADI. With 6 bases removed from V and 5 bases from J, the gap between germline ends came to 10 bases. The DNA for the CDR3 is TGCGCCAGCAGCCCTAACTGGGAGACCCAGTACTTC. Translation gives CASSPNWETQYF.

The chain employs TRBV5-4 and TRBJ1-1, with D possibly TRBD1 on 6 matching bases. V lost 4 bases and J lost 1, with 20 bases in between. There are 17 residues in the CDR3. Germline V CDR1 and CDR2: SGHNT, YYREEE (reference sequence). The CDR3 region is CASSTPRGGRGNTEAFF. The CDR3 nucleotides read TGTGCCAGCAGCACCCCCCGGGGTGGCAGGGGGAACACTGAAGCTTTCTTT.

Concerning this clone itself: This CDR3 is missing its conserved last phenylalanine or tryptophan, likely due to a read error. No DNA is shown, since the ends of the CDR3 on it are uncertain; the CDR3 is the one TCRdb lists. This chain uses TRBV21-1 with TRBJ1-4. TRBV21-1 is described as a pseudogene. The CDR3 is 13 residues long, ends included. This chain's CDR3 is CASSKSSPILVSR.

This clone was recorded once. The rearrangement joins TRBV2 to TRBJ1-1, with D unresolved. V lost 2 bases and J 1 base, leaving 5 bases between the germline ends. Germline V gives CDR1 SNHLY, CDR2 FYNNEI. The CDR3 extends over 13 amino acids. The CDR3 spells CASSERENTEAFF. CDR3 DNA sequence: TGTGCCAGCAGTGAAAGAGAGAACACTGAAGCTTTCTTT.

Note on this clone: The sample has other DNA sequences that encode this CDR3 too. This chain connects TRBV5-1 to TRBJ2-1; TRBD2 matches at 10 bases. Germline V gives CDR1 SGHRS, CDR2 YFSETQ. The CDR3 contains 15 residues. The J segment lost 4 bases and the V segment lost 2 bases, leaving 3 bases of the junction unmatched. DNA for the CDR3: TGCGCCAGCAGCTTTTCTAGCGGGAGTTACAATGAGCAGTTCTTC. This gives the protein CASSFSSGSYNEQFF.